This TCR beta chain was documented in a study of T cell responses to AZD1222 COVID-19 vaccine. Study-wide results and limits: Only 5 or 6 people who got AZD1222 tested seropositive at baseline. Spike-wide vaccine-associated CD4 TCRs dominated at 160-218 and 743-854. Mostly white British, mostly female donors; authors suggested clonal diversity may be underestimated.

A remark on this clone: Its antigen is still unknown.

Libraries were prepared by immunoSEQ multiplex PCR; TCRdb keeps only in-frame clonotypes and omits some of them. The sample records roughly 98,000 clones, approximately 92% being singletons. The specimen was peripheral blood, collected on day 0 of AZD1222 vaccination. The TCR comes from an adult in good health.

CDR3: CASSQEQAAEAFF. CDR3 sequence (DNA): TGCGCCAGCAGCCAAGAACAGGCGGCTGAAGCTTTCTTT. J is TRBJ1-1 and V is TRBV4-3, with D possibly TRBD1 on 5 matching bases. The V gene's germline CDR1 is LGHNA and CDR2 YSLEER. Between the trimmed V and J ends, which lost 0 bases and 6 bases, there was a span of 8 bases. This CDR3 has 13 residues.